This entry features one TCR beta chain sequence. Its specificity is unknown. This sample was taken from a study of OX40 agonist ivuxolimab in advanced cancers. Study background: The dose of intravenous ivuxolimab that patients received every 2 weeks ranged from 0.01 to 10 mg/kg. With a range of roughly 20 to 85, age averaged approximately 60 years, and approximately 83% were male.

This CDR3 contains 16 residues. J was trimmed by 4 bases and V by 1 base; bases with no gene match: 6. The germline CDR1 and CDR2 sequences are LGHNA and YNFKEQ. The repertoire was sequenced with immunoSEQ multiplex PCR; TCRdb's copy has only in-frame clones and lacks some. The table shows about 95,000 clones, with roughly nine tenths occurring only once. Regarding the study as a whole: The 0.1-3.0 mg/kg partial responders had among the lowest clonal expansion.

This receptor was taken from an adult with an advanced solid tumor such as melanoma, head and neck, liver or kidney cancer. The sample was CD4+ or CD8+ T cells sorted from blood, taken in a trial of the OX40 agonist ivuxolimab. The chain carries TRBV4-2 and TRBJ2-1, with TRBD2 matching over 8 bases. The CDR3 here is CASSQAVGREYNEQFF. CDR3 nucleotide sequence: TGTGCCAGCAGCCAAGCGGTCGGGAGGGAGTACAATGAGCAGTTCTTC.